The sample holds many counts of the clone carrying this T cell receptor (beta chain). Its antigen is currently unknown. These data belong to a study of CD8 T cells in ankylosing spondylitis. V lost 6 bases to trimming and J lost 0 bases, with 8 bases between them. This CDR3 contains 13 residues. General study points: In ankylosing spondylitis patients, matched synovial fluid reportedly showed significant enrichment of disease-linked clones. Characteristic of ankylosing spondylitis blood, it appeared, was a TCR beta motif comprising 7 to 9 highly homologous variants.

Making the TCR beta libraries involved quantitative 5'-RACE with molecular barcodes. MiXCR, applied by TCRdb to the 5' RACE reads, yields one record per CDR3 protein. This sample has 130,000 or so distinct CDR3 sequences, with 11% found just once. Sequencing input: blood, either unsorted or a sorted T cell fraction (not recorded which). This chain uses TRBV12-3 or TRBV12-4 with TRBJ1-2, with D hard to call. This TCR was sampled from a female donor with ankylosing spondylitis or in good health (not recorded which). The CDR3 coding sequence is TGTGCCAGCAGCCCGAAGGCTAACTATGGCTACACCTTC. Protein: CASSPKANYGYTF.